Sequencing of this T cell receptor beta chain was carried out in a study of blood T cell repertoires in COVID-19. Across the study: Sites in the United States, Italy and Spain provided acute and convalescent COVID-19 samples. Sample material is recorded as cDNA or gDNA derived from T cells, B-cell-depleted T cells, or PBMCs.

Original handling: Amplified reference gene primers provided the basis for estimating nucleated cell counts. The assay was immunoSEQ multiplex PCR, and TCRdb's table has in-frame clones only and misses some. The V and J calls and the clone size are those of that table, but D and trimming were determined from the DNA. The sample carries roughly 110,000 clones, 89% recorded once. V lost 4 bases, J lost 3 bases, and 11 bases lay in between. The CDR3 is 13 residues long. CDR1 is SGHDT and CDR2 is YYEEEE in the germline V gene. The V gene is TRBV5-6, the J gene TRBJ2-7; tentatively, D is TRBD1 (6 bases). The sample was peripheral blood. The source is a man aged 40-55 years with active or convalescent COVID-19. CDR3: CASSPQGSYEQYF. CDR3 coding DNA: TGTGCCAGCAGCCCCCAGGGGAGCTACGAGCAGTACTTC.